This T cell receptor beta chain was identified during a study of Graves' ophthalmopathy and Graves' hyperthyroidism. Study context: Researchers obtained peripheral blood at initial diagnosis, before any treatment had begun. Regarding the study as a whole: Ophthalmopathy cases were distinguished from stable hyperthyroidism by a 13-signature model, reaching just over 85% sensitivity and 81.08% specificity.

Ten or more counts support this clonotype. The antigen is unknown. Researchers took RNA transcripts and amplified TCR beta CDR3 regions from them. The first round was an RT-PCR with HTBI primers, and the second round was a multiplex PCR. TCRdb fed the multiplex PCR reads into MiXCR, producing one record per CDR3 protein. The table shows about 410,000 distinct CDR3 sequences, with 15% to 20% occurring only once. CDR1 and CDR2 (germline): SGHAT, FQDESV (reference sequence). Trimming took 0 bases from V and 2 from J; bases not matched to a gene: 4. There are 17 residues in the CDR3. The rearrangement uses TRBV11-1 and TRBJ2-3, with 11 positions matching TRBD2. What was sequenced was peripheral blood. This receptor was obtained from a woman between 18 and 29 years old with Graves' ophthalmopathy. CDR3 bases: TGTGCCAGCAGCTTAGCGCAGACTAGCGGGAACACAGATACGCAGTATTTT. Translated: CASSLAQTSGNTDTQYF.